This section outlines one T cell receptor beta chain sequence together with its context. Its target is unknown. Germline lookup yields CDR1 SNHLY and CDR2 FYNNEI. Trimming left V 6 bases short and J 2 bases short, with 11 bases between. This CDR3 comprises 14 residues. The authors ran the assay at deep level. TCRdb's table, derived via immunoSEQ multiplex PCR, lists solely in-frame clones and lacks some. The table includes more than 2,000,000 clones, approximately 95% detected once. Adult donors, all healthy and HIV-negative, had no recent acute infections or vaccinations. This sample is part of a study of shared clonotypes between healthy human individuals. Study-level results: A reduction in generation probabilities was seen for non-shared clonotypes relative to those shared by all four donors. Incomplete sequencing of sorted subsets was indicated by rarefaction despite large depth.

V gene TRBV2 combines with J gene TRBJ2-1; D might be TRBD1 (5 bases). The material sequenced was naive CD4+ T cells from PBMCs. Subset given: CD45RA+ positively selected. This clonotype was obtained from a man aged 18 to 29 in good health. Some clones in this sample may be carry-over from other donors' samples. The chain's CDR3 is CASSLQVTYNEQFF. The CDR3 coding sequence is TGTGCCAGCAGCTTACAGGTAACCTACAATGAGCAGTTCTTC. Combining the CDR3 with reference TRBV2 and TRBJ2-1 gives the whole variable domain EPEVTQTPSHQVTQMGQEVILRCVPISNHLYFYWYRQILGQKVEFLVSFYNNEISEKSEIFDDQFSVERPDGSNFTLKIRSTKLEDSAMYFCASSLQVTYNEQFFGPGTRLTVL.